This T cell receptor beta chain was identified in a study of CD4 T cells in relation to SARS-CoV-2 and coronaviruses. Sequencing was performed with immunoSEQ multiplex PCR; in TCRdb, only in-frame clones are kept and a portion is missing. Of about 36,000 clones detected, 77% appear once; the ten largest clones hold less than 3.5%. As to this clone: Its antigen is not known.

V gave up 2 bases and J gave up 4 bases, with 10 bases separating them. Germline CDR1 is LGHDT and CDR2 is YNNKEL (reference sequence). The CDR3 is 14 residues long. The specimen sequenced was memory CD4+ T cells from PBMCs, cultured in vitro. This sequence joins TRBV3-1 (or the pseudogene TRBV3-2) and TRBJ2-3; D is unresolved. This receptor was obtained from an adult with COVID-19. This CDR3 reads CASSQFGMADTQYF. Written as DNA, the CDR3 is TGTGCCAGCAGCCAATTTGGTATGGCAGATACGCAGTATTTT.